What follows are 32 T cell receptor beta chains derived from one specimen sequenced in a study of radiotherapy plus CTLA-4 blockade in lung cancer (dated by TCRdb to the late 2010s). Libraries were constructed by the immunoSEQ multiplex PCR assay. The immuneACCESS repertoire file appears here via TCRdb, limited to in-frame rearrangements. These files lack a portion of the clones; in checked studies, under half of the deficit traces to unresolved V genes, and the cause of the others is not known. In this sample the table shows roughly 76,000 clones, 70% to 85% of which occur a single time. More than 7.5% of the sample belongs to the ten largest clones. Sequenced material: peripheral blood, taken from a patient treated with radiotherapy plus ipilimumab. The receptors were sampled from a human donor with non-small cell lung cancer whose response to radiotherapy plus ipilimumab could not be evaluated.

The chain employs TRBV19 and TRBJ1-6; D call uncertain. Germline V gene data show CDR1 as LNHDA and CDR2 as SQIVND (reference sequence). The CDR3 is 18 amino acids. Trimming took 7 bases from V and 0 from J, leaving 19 bases between them. Written as DNA, the CDR3 is TGTGCCAGTACCAAAAACAGACTACAAAGCTCCTATAATTCACCCCTCCACTTT. It codes for CASTKNRLQSSYNSPLHF.

This rearrangement joins TRBV27 to TRBJ2-6, with D perhaps matching TRBD1 (5 bases). CDR3 length: 14 amino acids. Germline assignment: CDR1 MNHEY and CDR2 SMNVEV (reference sequence). V was shortened by 7 bases and J by 0 bases, with 7 bases between the two germline ends. The CDR3 is CASKGVSGANVLTF. The CDR3 DNA is TGTGCCAGCAAAGGGGTCTCTGGGGCCAACGTCCTGACTTTC.

The chain couples TRBV7-7 to TRBJ1-1; no clear D. Germline CDR1 and CDR2: SSHAT and FNYEAQ (reference sequence). The CDR3 has 13 residues. With 5 bases removed from V and 1 base from J, the gap between germline ends came to 8 bases. CDR3 nucleotide sequence: TGTGCCAGCAGCGCGGCGGAGAACACTGAAGCTTTCTTT. This sequence encodes CASSAAENTEAFF.

The rearrangement joins TRBV5-6 to TRBJ2-1; D ambiguous. CDR3 length equals 14 residues. The germline V gene has CDR1 SGHDT and CDR2 YYEEEE. Trimming took 0 bases from V and 4 from J, leaving 8 bases between them. CDR3 nucleotides: TGTGCCAGCAGCTTGGGAGCAAGTTACAATGAGCAGTTCTTC. Its translation: CASSLGASYNEQFF.

This chain links TRBV10-2 with TRBJ1-1; 8 nucleotides line up with TRBD1. The germline V gene has CDR1 WSHSY and CDR2 SAAADI. Trimming took 6 bases from V and 3 from J; bases not matched to a gene: 12. CDR3 length: 16 residues. The CDR3: CASRTGARGADTEAFF. The CDR3 nucleotides are TGCGCCAGCAGGACAGGGGCCCGGGGGGCGGACACTGAAGCTTTCTTT.

The rearrangement uses TRBV19 and TRBJ1-4; D not certain. The CDR3 runs to 14 residues. The V gene lost 3 bases and the J gene lost 8 bases, with 13 bases spanning the gap. The germline V gene has CDR1 LNHDA and CDR2 SQIVND (reference sequence). CDR3: CASSISSYAEKLFF. The DNA of the CDR3 is TGTGCCAGTAGTATTTCTTCGTACGCGGAAAAACTGTTTTTT.

This clone appeared once. This chain joins TRBV10-2 and TRBJ2-2; 8 positions agree with TRBD2. The CDR3 is 17 amino acids. V lost 0 bases to trimming and J lost 5 bases; unmatched junction nucleotides: 8. Germline CDR1 reads WSHSY; CDR2 reads SAAADI. In DNA form, the CDR3 reads TGCGCCAGCAGTGAGTCTGGGGTAGCGGGGAATACCGGGGAGCTGTTTTTT. It codes for CASSESGVAGNTGELFF.

This chain uses TRBV5-1 with TRBJ2-7; D gene uncertain. The germline V gene has CDR1 SGHRS and CDR2 YFSETQ. Trimming cost V 0 bases and J 8 bases, with 15 bases left between them. This CDR3 has 14 amino acids. Written as DNA, the CDR3 is TGCGCCAGCAGCTTGGGAGAGACTTCTACGAAGCAGTACTTC. Its protein product is CASSLGETSTKQYF.

This sequence joins TRBV5-5 and TRBJ2-1; 8 bases align to TRBD2. J lost 3 bases, V lost 0 bases, and 5 bases had no gene match. The CDR3 has 16 residues. Germline CDR1 is SGHKS and CDR2 is YYEKEE (reference sequence). As DNA, the CDR3 is TGTGCCAGCAGCTTGGAGAGTCTAGCGGGCTACAATGAGCAGTTCTTC. This sequence encodes CASSLESLAGYNEQFF.

V is TRBV6-1 and J is TRBJ2-5; 9 nucleotides match TRBD1. J gave up 3 bases and V 5 bases, and 4 bases lay outside the gene matches. Germline V CDR1 and CDR2: MNHNS, SASEGT. CDR3 size: 14 residues. DNA of the CDR3: TGTGCCAGCAGTCCCGGGACAGGGAAAGAGACCCAGTACTTC. It is translated as CASSPGTGKETQYF.

The rearrangement uses TRBV6-5 and TRBJ2-3; 10 nucleotides line up with TRBD1. The junction had 3 bases not matched to a gene; V was cut back by 1 base and J by 5 bases. Germline assignment: CDR1 MNHEY and CDR2 SVGAGI. The CDR3 extends over 15 amino acids. In DNA form, the CDR3 reads TGTGCCAGCAGTTACTACAGGGACAGGGGAGATACGCAGTATTTT. Amino acid sequence: CASSYYRDRGDTQYF.

A few counts support this clone. V gene TRBV29-1 combines with J gene TRBJ1-1; TRBD1 matches 7 bases. Per germline, CDR1 SQVTM and CDR2 ANQGSEA. V trimming: 7 bases; J trimming: 7 bases; junction bases outside the gene matches: 6. The CDR3 runs 11 residues. Here the CDR3 DNA reads TGCAGCGGTGAGGACAGGCGTGAAGCTTTCTTT. Amino acids: CSGEDRREAFF.

The CDR3 DNA reads TGTGCCAGCAGTGAGATAGCGGGGCCCTACGAGCAGTACTTC. Amino acids: CASSEIAGPYEQYF. J is TRBJ2-7 and V is TRBV2; 8 bases agree with TRBD2. From germline, CDR1 is SNHLY and CDR2 FYNNEI. The CDR3 covers 14 residues. Unmatched junction bases numbered 3, after V lost 3 bases and J lost 2 bases.

Comment on this clone: One junction end does not reproduce the germline sequence, and a read error may be involved. At the DNA level, this CDR3 is encoded by other sequences in the same sample as well. V usage is TRBV6-5 and J usage is TRBJ2-2, with TRBD2 matching 8 bases. Germline CDR1 reads MNHEY; CDR2 reads SVGAGI. The CDR3 runs to 14 residues. The CDR3 is CASKRGLNTGELFF. CDR3 nucleotides: TGCGCCAGCAAGCGGGGGCTGAACACCGGGGAGCTGTTTTTT.

In regard to this clone: Here the CDR3 omits its conserved ending phenylalanine or tryptophan, so a read error is the likely source. The J gene is TRBJ1-2, the V gene TRBV5-4; 8 bases match TRBD1. The germline V gene encodes CDR1 SGHNT and CDR2 YYREEE (reference sequence). The trim removed 4 bases at V and 4 bases at J, leaving 6 bases unmatched. The CDR3 extends over 14 amino acids. This CDR3 reads CASSAGQGVYGYTL. The CDR3 DNA sequence: TGTGCCAGCAGCGCCGGACAGGGAGTCTATGGCTACACCCTC.

The J gene is TRBJ1-5, the V gene TRBV7-3; D might be TRBD1 (5 bases). Germline V CDR1 and CDR2: SGHTA, FQGTGA. The germline V and J ends were trimmed by 2 bases and 0 bases, with 8 bases remaining between them. The CDR3 loop spans 15 amino acids. The CDR3, as DNA: TGTGCCAGCAGCTTAGGACAACTTAGCAATCAGCCCCAGCATTTT. It codes for CASSLGQLSNQPQHF.

The chain uses TRBV18 and TRBJ1-6; TRBD1 is a possible D gene (6 bases). Trimming left V 4 bases short and J 7 bases short, with 26 bases between. The length of the CDR3 is 19 residues. Germline V CDR1 and CDR2: KGHSH, LQKENI. CDR3 sequence reads: CASSLTPGARTDNNSPLHF. The CDR3 DNA is TGTGCCAGCTCACTAACCCCCGGTGCCCGGACAGACAACAATTCACCCCTCCACTTT.

V usage is TRBV19 and J usage is TRBJ1-6; D perhaps matches TRBD1 (5 bases). This CDR3 has 17 residues. Trimming pared 5 bases from V and 0 bases from J, leaving 14 bases between. CDR1 and CDR2 (germline): LNHDA, SQIVND (reference sequence). Here the CDR3 reads CASSHPQGSSYNSPLHF. CDR3 bases: TGTGCCAGTAGTCACCCCCAGGGAAGCTCCTATAATTCACCCCTCCACTTT.

The rearrangement joins TRBV27 to TRBJ2-7; 7 bases agree with TRBD2. Trimming took 2 bases from V and 3 from J; bases not matched to a gene: 4. The CDR3 extends over 14 amino acids. CDR1 MNHEY and CDR2 SMNVEV come from the germline V gene (reference sequence). The CDR3 loop is CASSLKAGYYEQYF. For the CDR3, the DNA is TGTGCCAGCAGTTTAAAAGCGGGGTACTACGAGCAGTACTTC.

This clone was seen a handful of times. The V call is TRBV11-2, the J call TRBJ2-1, with 9 bases fitting TRBD1. The CDR3 contains 16 residues. Germline trimming cut 5 bases from V and 6 bases from J; bases unmatched to any gene: 11. Germline loops: CDR1 SGHAT, CDR2 FQNNGV. Here the CDR3 DNA reads TGTGCCAGCAGCCATTTACAGGGGGCACGATTCAATGAGCAGTTCTTC. This encodes CASSHLQGARFNEQFF.

The gene calls are TRBV5-5 and TRBJ2-4; D may be TRBD2 (7 bases). This CDR3 is 14 amino acids long. V lost 4 bases to trimming and J lost 6 bases, with 14 bases between them. CDR1 and CDR2 from the germline V gene are SGHKS and YYEKEE (reference sequence). The CDR3: CASSQRGGPNIQYF. CDR3 nucleotides: TGTGCCAGCAGCCAAAGGGGGGGGCCAAACATTCAGTACTTC.

This clone was detected ten times or more. The gene calls are TRBV5-5 and TRBJ1-1; no clear D. The V gene lost 0 bases and the J gene lost 0 bases, with 3 bases spanning the gap. The CDR3 loop spans 13 amino acids. Germline CDR1 and CDR2: SGHKS and YYEKEE (reference sequence). The CDR3, as DNA: TGTGCCAGCAGCTTGGGGCTGAACACTGAAGCTTTCTTT. Its protein product is CASSLGLNTEAFF.

The V gene is TRBV9, the J gene TRBJ2-3; perhaps TRBD2 as D (7 bases). V gave up 1 base and J gave up 6 bases, with 15 bases separating them. There are 15 residues in the CDR3. From germline, CDR1 is SGDLS and CDR2 YYNGEE. The CDR3: CASSVRGGPGDTQYF. The CDR3 DNA sequence: TGTGCCAGCAGCGTAAGGGGGGGGCCGGGCGATACGCAGTATTTT.

The chain has TRBV11-2 and TRBJ1-5; no reliable D call. The CDR3 has 13 residues. V lost 5 bases to trimming and J lost 3 bases, with 8 bases between them. Germline V gene lookup returns CDR1 SGHAT and CDR2 FQNNGV. CDR3 sequence (DNA): TGTGCCAGCAGCCCCCATTCCAATCAGCCCCAGCATTTT. The encoded protein is CASSPHSNQPQHF.

The chain employs TRBV27 and TRBJ1-2, with TRBD1 identical over 7 bases. CDR3 length: 15 amino acids. Germline V gene sequence: CDR1 MNHEY, CDR2 SMNVEV (reference sequence). V lost 6 bases, J lost 2 bases, and 9 bases stayed unmatched. CDR3 region: CASSPPGGGNYGYTF. CDR3 DNA: TGTGCCAGCAGCCCACCGGGAGGGGGCAACTATGGCTACACCTTC.

CDR3 loop: CASSQQGLGYEQYF. DNA of the CDR3: TGTGCCAGCAGCCAACAGGGGTTGGGGTACGAGCAGTACTTC. The chain employs TRBV5-5 and TRBJ2-7, with 7 bases matching TRBD1. V gave up 4 bases and J gave up 4 bases; unmatched junction bases: 8. The CDR3 extends over 14 amino acids. Germline CDR1 SGHKS, CDR2 YYEKEE (reference sequence).

The chain has TRBV5-8 and TRBJ2-2, with 7 bases lining up with TRBD1. This CDR3 is built from 17 residues. Per the germline V gene, CDR1 is SGHTS and CDR2 is YDEGEE. V lost 3 bases, J lost 3 bases, and 11 bases stayed unmatched. This chain's CDR3 is CASSWTGLGEDTGELFF. The CDR3 DNA follows: TGTGCCAGCAGCTGGACAGGACTCGGGGAAGACACCGGGGAGCTGTTTTTT.

The gene calls are TRBV7-9 and TRBJ1-2, with 8 bases identical to TRBD1. J was trimmed by 10 bases and V by 7 bases; bases with no gene match: 5. CDR3 size: 11 residues. Germline CDR1 SEHNR, CDR2 FQNEAQ (reference sequence). The CDR3 loop reads CASNQGAVYTF. Here the CDR3 DNA reads TGTGCCAGCAACCAGGGGGCCGTCTACACCTTC.

This clone came up a few times. The J gene is TRBJ2-3, the V gene TRBV9; 9 bases are a match to TRBD2. The CDR3 consists of 15 residues. Germline CDR1 reads SGDLS; CDR2 reads YYNGEE. V gave up 4 bases and J gave up 5 bases; unmatched junction bases: 8. The CDR3 protein is CASSTAGGSGDTQYF. The CDR3 DNA reads TGTGCCAGCAGCACAGCGGGGGGCAGTGGAGATACGCAGTATTTT.

This chain connects TRBV5-1 to TRBJ2-6; the D is unclear. CDR3 size: 15 residues. Per the germline V gene, CDR1 is SGHRS and CDR2 is YFSETQ. V lost 2 bases, J lost 0 bases, and 6 bases lay in between. This CDR3 reads CASSFESSGANVLTF. The CDR3 nucleotides read TGCGCCAGCAGCTTTGAGAGCTCTGGGGCCAACGTCCTGACTTTC. The entire variable domain, with the rest obtained from reference TRBV5-1 and TRBJ2-6, is as follows: KAGVTQTPRYLIKTRGQQVTLSCSPISGHRSVSWYQQTPGQGLQFLFEYFSETQRNKGNFPGRFSGRQFSNSRSEMNVSTLELGDSALYLCASSFESSGANVLTFGAGSRLTVL.

This chain connects TRBV5-1 to TRBJ1-2, with 7 bases lining up with TRBD1. The V and J ends lost 2 bases and 0 bases, in that order; junction bases with no gene match: 4. The germline V gene has CDR1 SGHRS and CDR2 YFSETQ. This CDR3 comprises 15 residues. The DNA for the CDR3 is TGCGCCAGCAGCTTCTCGACAGGGACTAACTATGGCTACACCTTC. Residues: CASSFSTGTNYGYTF.

The chain links TRBV7-9 to TRBJ2-3; D gene ambiguous. The CDR3 sequence is 12 residues long. The germline V gene encodes CDR1 SEHNR and CDR2 FQNEAQ (reference sequence). Deletions cut 5 bases from V and 4 bases from J, with 7 bases between. Here the CDR3 reads CASSTVADTQYF. CDR3 nucleotide sequence: TGTGCCAGCAGCACGGTGGCAGATACGCAGTATTTT.